The clone carrying this T cell receptor beta chain occurred many times. What it recognizes is unknown. This sample was taken from a study of early T cells in non-severe SARS-CoV-2 infection. Across the whole study: From unsorted whole blood, bulk RNA was sequenced, and the chains remained unpaired.

General study results and limits: Comparison of clonotypes with VDJdb favored anti-spike CD8 responses while missing private and CD4 specificities.

The germline V and J ends were trimmed by 7 bases and 3 bases, with 13 bases remaining between them. The CDR3 has 14 residues. Individual cDNA molecules carried attached unique molecular identifiers. TCRdb itself ran the 5' RACE reads through MiXCR, one entry per CDR3 protein. This table has about 48,000 distinct CDR3 sequences, 7.7% appearing once. The receptor was derived from an adult who was a healthcare worker with PCR-confirmed SARS-CoV-2 infection or an uninfected control (not recorded which). J is TRBJ2-1 and V is TRBV12-3 or TRBV12-4; D uncertain. The sample taken for sequencing was whole blood. In DNA form, the CDR3 reads TGTGCCAGCACCCTGGTAGGTGACTACAATGAGCAGTTCTTC. The encoded protein is CASTLVGDYNEQFF.